The clone carrying this T cell receptor (beta chain) has just a few counts. Its antigen is as yet unknown. The assay was immunoSEQ multiplex PCR, and TCRdb's table has in-frame clones only and misses some. This sample carries tens of thousands of clones, more than 60% of them seen once, and the ten largest clones take 2% to 3%. Germline loops: CDR1 MGHRA, CDR2 YSYEKL. The CDR3 totals 14 residues. The germline V and J ends were trimmed by 0 bases and 5 bases, with 8 bases remaining between them. The record originates from a study of neoadjuvant anti-PD-1 for oral cavity cancer. Study in general: Most patients had three to four biweekly doses of 3 mg/kg nivolumab before resection. Regarding the study as a whole: After neoadjuvant nivolumab, PBMC T cell clonality was significantly higher in non-responders than responders. Treg/Th17 ratio rose with pretreatment blood and fell with post-treatment tumor TCRbeta clonality.

Cohort: HPV-negative, locally advanced oral cavity squamous cell carcinoma patients. This clonotype was sampled from a person between 35 and 79 years old with oral cavity squamous cell carcinoma. V gene TRBV4-1 combines with J gene TRBJ2-1; the D gene could be TRBD1 or TRBD2 (5 bases each). Sequenced material: PBMCs, taken before nivolumab (anti-PD-1) treatment. The DNA for the CDR3 is TGCGCCAGCAGCCAAGATTTGGGGGACAATGAGCAGTTCTTC. Translated, it gives CASSQDLGDNEQFF.